The T cell receptor beta chain under discussion was sequenced for a study of blood T cell repertoires in COVID-19. Study in general: Samples of COVID-19 (acute and convalescent) were obtained from the United States, Italy and Spain.

This CDR3 has 14 residues. Germline-derived CDR1 and CDR2 are MDHEN and SYDVKM. Between the trimmed V and J ends, which lost 5 bases and 5 bases, there was a span of 15 bases. Profiled with immunoSEQ multiplex PCR; TCRdb holds only in-frame clones, not every one. The sample lists some 150,000 clones, about 85% seen once, with 3% in the top ten. Source material: peripheral blood. The chain is built from TRBV28 and TRBJ1-1; perhaps TRBD1 as D (5 bases). This clonotype originated in a woman aged 40 to 50 with active or convalescent COVID-19. CDR3 in amino acids: CASSNAGLLTEAFF. The DNA of the CDR3 is TGTGCCAGCAGTAACGCGGGGCTGTTGACTGAAGCTTTCTTT.